These T cell receptor beta chains were read from a single sample in a study of T cells in Graves' hyperthyroidism and ophthalmopathy. MiXCR, run by TCRdb on the multiplex PCR reads, gives a single entry per CDR3 protein. This table holds 390,000 or so distinct CDR3 sequences, roughly 14% found once. The specimen sequenced was blood. The receptor source for this set is a man aged 18 to 35 with Graves' ophthalmopathy. CDR3s include the opening cysteine and the closing phenylalanine or tryptophan. A D gene is named only where the DNA matches it firmly. A clone size is listed for some rows: how often the clone was seen (once, few, many), or a class if it is expanded.

>TRBD1|TRBV6-5|.|TRBJ1-2
TGTGCCAGCAGTTGGACAGGGCACAATGACTACACCTTC
CASSWTGHNDYTF
>.|TRBV2|many|TRBJ1-1
TGTGCCAGCAGTTCCTCCGTAAGGACAGACACTGAAGCTTTCTTT
CASSSSVRTDTEAFF
>.|TRBV2|.|TRBJ1-3
TGTGCCAGCAGTGCAAACCTAGGAGACACCACATATTTT
CASSANLGDTTYF
>.|TRBV12-3/TRBV12-4|many|TRBJ2-4
TGTGCCAGCAGTCTGACAGGAGCCAAAAACATTCAGTACTTC
CASSLTGAKNIQYF
>.|TRBV12-3/TRBV12-4|many|TRBJ2-2
TGTGCCAGCAGTTTAGAGCAGGTATCCGGGGAGCTGTTTTTT
CASSLEQVSGELFF
>.|TRBV12-5|.|TRBJ2-2
TGTGCTAGTGGTACGGGACACCCGAACACCGGGGAGCTGCTTTTT
CASGTGHPNTGELLF
>TRBD1|TRBV18|.|TRBJ2-7
TGTGCCAGCTCGCAGGGGGTCTCCTACGAGCAGTACTTC
CASSQGVSYEQYF
>.|TRBV6-1|many|TRBJ2-3
TGTGCCAGCAGACAGGCAGATACGCAGTATTTT
CASRQADTQYF
>TRBD1|TRBV15|.|TRBJ2-3
TGTGCCACCAGCACCGGGACAGGGACAGATACGCAGTATTTT
CATSTGTGTDTQYF
>.|TRBV7-9|.|TRBJ1-1
TGTGCCAGCAGCCCGGACACCGACGATGAAGCTTTCTTT
CASSPDTDDEAFF
>.|TRBV2|many|TRBJ2-7
TGTGCCAGCAGTGCCAGACCGACCCTCTACGAGCAGTACTTC
CASSARPTLYEQYF
>.|TRBV14|.|TRBJ1-1
TGTGCCAGCAGCCAAGACGCTGGCACTGAAGCTTTCTTT
CASSQDAGTEAFF
>.|TRBV5-6|.|TRBJ2-2
TGTGCCAGCAGCTCAGGGTTTCCGGGGGAGCTGTTTTTT
CASSSGFPGELFF
>.|TRBV19|many|TRBJ2-5
TGTGCCAGTAGTTCGAGGGGGGACGCAGGGACCCAGTACTTC
CASSSRGDAGTQYF
>.|TRBV6-1|many|TRBJ2-1
TGTGCCAGCAGTTACGAGGGCCTAGGCACAGTCAACGTCAATGAGCAGTTCTTC
CASSYEGLGTVNVNEQFF
>TRBD2|TRBV11-2|many|TRBJ2-3
TGTGCCAGCAGCTTAGCTGGGCTAGCGGGAATAGATACGCAGTATTTT
CASSLAGLAGIDTQYF
>TRBD2|TRBV6-6|many|TRBJ2-7
TGTGCCAGCAGTTACTCGAACCCGACTAGCGGGTGGTACGAGCAGTACTTC
CASSYSNPTSGWYEQYF
>.|TRBV7-6|few|TRBJ1-6
TGTGCCAGCAGCTTAGAAGCCCTCACCGGGGGTAATTCACCCCTCCACTTT
CASSLEALTGGNSPLHF
>TRBD2|TRBV6-1|many|TRBJ2-3
TGTGCCAGCAGTGGGCCCGGGACTACTCTCCGCACAGATACGCAGTATTTT
CASSGPGTTLRTDTQYF
>.|TRBV20-1|many|TRBJ2-1
TGCAGTGCTAGTGGGCTAGCGACAGACAATGAGCAGTTCTTC
CSASGLATDNEQFF
>.|TRBV7-9|many|TRBJ1-1
TGTGCCAGCAGCTTGATCATCCATCTTGAAGCTTTCTTT
CASSLIIHLEAFF
>.|TRBV7-8|few|TRBJ2-5
TGTGCCAGCAGCAGATTTAGAGGAGAGACCCAGTACTTC
CASSRFRGETQYF
>.|TRBV6-1|many|TRBJ2-7
TGTGCCAGCACGGCAGGGAGCTCCTACGAGCAGTACTTC
CASTAGSSYEQYF
>TRBD1|TRBV18|many|TRBJ1-4
TGTGCCAGCTCACTCGGACAGGGTGAGCGAGAAAAACTGTTTTTT
CASSLGQGEREKLFF
>TRBD1|TRBV6-5|few|TRBJ2-1
TGTGCCAGCAGTTACCCGAGACAGGGGAACAATGAGCAGTTCTTC
CASSYPRQGNNEQFF
>.|TRBV6-5|.|TRBJ1-5
TGTGCCAGCAGTTACCGGGGACGGGGGGGCGCGGGGAGACAGCCCCAGCATTTT
CASSYRGRGGAGRQPQHF
>.|TRBV7-3|many|TRBJ2-2
TGTGCCAGCAGCCCCACCCGGCAGACCGGGGAGCTGTTTTTT
CASSPTRQTGELFF
>.|TRBV19|.|TRBJ1-2
TGTGCCAGTACGGACCGAGCAGGCTATGGCTACACCTTC
CASTDRAGYGYTF
>TRBD2|TRBV11-2|many|TRBJ2-1
TGTGCCAGCAGCTCCGGGAATCTTAGCGGGGGTCTTAGCTCCTACAATGAGCAGTTCTTC
CASSSGNLSGGLSSYNEQFF
>.|TRBV6-1|many|TRBJ2-7
TGTGCCAGCAGTGAAAGCTGGCAGAAAAGCTACGAGCAGTACTTC
CASSESWQKSYEQYF
>.|TRBV7-2|.|TRBJ2-3
TGTACCAGCAGTTTCGAGGGGTACACAGATACGCAGTATTTT
CTSSFEGYTDTQYF
>TRBD1|TRBV7-8|many|TRBJ2-3
TGTGCCAGCAGCACAGGGGGCGCAGATACGCAGTATTTT
CASSTGGADTQYF
>.|TRBV6-1|.|TRBJ2-5
TGTGCCAGCAGTGAAGCGCTTCAGGGGGGGGAGACCCAGTACTTC
CASSEALQGGETQYF
>TRBD1|TRBV18|many|TRBJ2-1
TGTGCCAGCTCACTAAGAGGACAGGGAGAGCAGTTCTTC
CASSLRGQGEQFF
>.|TRBV27|many|TRBJ2-1
TGTGCCAGCAGTTTACGGGGGATTGATTGGAATGAGCAGTTCTTC
CASSLRGIDWNEQFF
>.|TRBV7-3|.|TRBJ2-5
TGTGCCAGCAGCTTAATGGGCCGACGTCAAGAGACCCAGTACTTC
CASSLMGRRQETQYF
>TRBD1|TRBV29-1|many|TRBJ1-1
TGCAGCGTTGTCCAGGGGGGCACTGAAGCTTTCTTT
CSVVQGGTEAFF
>.|TRBV28|few|TRBJ2-7
TGTGCCAGCAGTTCCCTCAGGAGAGCTAAGGAGCAGTACTTC
CASSSLRRAKEQYF
>.|TRBV6-5|.|TRBJ2-3
TGTGCCAGCAGTTACGACCTAAACCGGGATACGCAGTATTTT
CASSYDLNRDTQYF
>.|TRBV29-1|.|TRBJ2-4
TGCAGCGTCCGGGGTAGCTATAACATTCAGTACTTC
CSVRGSYNIQYF
>TRBD2|TRBV20-1|many|TRBJ2-3
TGCAGTGCTAGAGATCAGTCTAGCGGGAGGCCCCGGGGAGATACGCAGTATTTT
CSARDQSSGRPRGDTQYF
>.|TRBV6-5|.|TRBJ2-2
TGTGCCAGCAGTTTGGTAGCGGCGAACACCGGGGAGCTGTTTTTT
CASSLVAANTGELFF
>.|TRBV4-1|few|TRBJ1-2
TGCGCCAGCAGCCAACAAAACTCAGGGGCACCTAACTATGGCTACACCTTC
CASSQQNSGAPNYGYTF
>.|TRBV20-1|.|TRBJ2-7
TGCAGTGCTAGAGGGGGGGTTAGCGCGATACCTTTCTCCTACGAGCAGTACTTC
CSARGGVSAIPFSYEQYF
>.|TRBV12-3/TRBV12-4|many|TRBJ2-7
TGTGCCAGCAGAACCGGGGGAAGCTCCGAGCAGTACTTC
CASRTGGSSEQYF
>TRBD2|TRBV7-6|.|TRBJ2-2
TGTGCCAGCAGCTTACTAGCGGGGGGGTCGGACACCGGGGAGCTGTTTTTT
CASSLLAGGSDTGELFF
>TRBD1|TRBV7-8|few|TRBJ2-7
TGCGCCAGCAGCCCGGGACAGGAAAAGAGCAGGTACTTC
CASSPGQEKSRYF
>.|TRBV20-1|many|TRBJ2-4
TGCAGTGCTAGGGCCACGGACCAAAACATTCAGTACTTC
CSARATDQNIQYF
>.|TRBV20-1|many|TRBJ2-1
TGCAGTGTCAGCTCCAGCGGCTCCTACAATGAGCAGTTCTTC
CSVSSSGSYNEQFF
>TRBD2|TRBV6-1|many|TRBJ2-1
TGTGCCAGCAGTGATTGGTCTAGCGGAGCCTACAATGAGCAGTTCTTC
CASSDWSSGAYNEQFF
>.|TRBV9|many|TRBJ2-7
TGTGCCAGCAGCGTAGGGGGCGCCCAGTACGAGCAGTACTTC
CASSVGGAQYEQYF
>.|TRBV7-6|few|TRBJ1-4
TGTGCCAGCAGCTTCACCAGGGACGAAAATGAAAAACTGTTTTTT
CASSFTRDENEKLFF
>.|TRBV10-3|many|TRBJ1-4
TGTGCCATCAGTGAGTCCCGGGTTTTAGAAGAAGAAAAACTGTTTTTT
CAISESRVLEEEKLFF
>.|TRBV25-1|.|TRBJ2-7
TGTGCCAGCAGTGAATTTAGGGGGAACTACGAGCAGTACTTC
CASSEFRGNYEQYF
>.|TRBV20-1|few|TRBJ2-7
TGCAGTGCGGCTCGGACGTTGAGCTCCTACGAGCAGTACTTC
CSAARTLSSYEQYF